The clone carrying this TCR beta chain was seen repeatedly, ten times or more. The entry originates in a study of T-cell memory formation after mild COVID-19. Turning to the study itself: TCR clustering was largely donor specific.

TCRdb reanalysed the 5' RACE reads using MiXCR and keeps one entry per CDR3 protein. The table lists around 36,000 distinct CDR3 sequences, roughly an eighth of them singletons, with under 30% in the top ten. V shed 4 bases and J shed 2 bases, with 12 bases lying between them. CDR1 and CDR2 (germline): ENHRY, SYGVKD. There are 15 residues in the CDR3. This sequence was found in a man younger than 35 who had mild COVID-19 (a few samples of this study predate the infection). Cell type and time point are not known. The sequenced material came from PBMCs or a T cell subset sorted from them (not recorded which). The V and J genes are TRBV10-3 and TRBJ1-5; no clear D. The CDR3 nucleotides read TGTGCCATCAGTGCGGGTCAGGAAGGCAATCAGCCCCAGCATTTT. Its protein product is CAISAGQEGNQPQHF.